This T cell receptor beta chain is drawn from a study of T cell responses to AZD1222 COVID-19 vaccine. Findings and caveats of the study: Mostly white British, mostly female donors; authors suggested clonal diversity may be underestimated. The CD4 TCRs associated with vaccination extended across spike and predominated at 160-218 and 743-854.

In this sample, this clone turned up once. Its antigen is unidentified. Second doses at about 4 or about 12 weeks were pooled. Using immunoSEQ multiplex PCR, the repertoire was profiled, and TCRdb retains in-frame clones only, with some absent. The sample gives roughly 150,000 clones, approximately 93% of which show up once; over 1% is in the top ten. This CDR3 region has 18 residues. CDR1 and CDR2 (germline): MNHEY, SMNVEV (reference sequence). The J segment lost 0 bases and the V segment lost 2 bases, leaving 12 bases of the junction unmatched. Material: peripheral blood, obtained 28 days after the second AZD1222 dose. This chain connects TRBV27 to TRBJ1-1; 7 bases match TRBD1. The clonotype originates from an adult who received the AZD1222 COVID-19 vaccine. The CDR3 here is CASSLGRQGVGLNTEAFF. The CDR3 DNA follows: TGTGCCAGCAGTTTAGGTCGACAGGGCGTAGGATTGAACACTGAAGCTTTCTTT.